The TCR beta chain under discussion was sequenced for a study of blood T cell repertoires in COVID-19. Whole-study context: The samples span acute and convalescent COVID-19 from the United States, Italy and Spain. Sources were T cells, B-cell-depleted T cells, or PBMCs; the material itself was cDNA or gDNA.

The protocol was immunoSEQ multiplex PCR, while the TCRdb copy is restricted to in-frame clones and leaves out a portion. The sample has roughly 70,000 clones, around 82% seen once. Deletions cut 2 bases from V and 6 bases from J, with 16 bases between. In germline, CDR1 is LNHDA, CDR2 SQIVND (reference sequence). This CDR3 region has 15 residues. The sequencing sample was made of peripheral blood. The rearrangement uses TRBV19 and TRBJ1-1, with D possibly matching TRBD1 (6 bases). The TCR was taken from a human donor in a cohort sampled during active COVID-19. The CDR3 protein is CASSIRAVGGSEAFF. The DNA of the CDR3 is TGTGCCAGTAGTATACGGGCAGTTGGGGGCTCTGAAGCTTTCTTT.